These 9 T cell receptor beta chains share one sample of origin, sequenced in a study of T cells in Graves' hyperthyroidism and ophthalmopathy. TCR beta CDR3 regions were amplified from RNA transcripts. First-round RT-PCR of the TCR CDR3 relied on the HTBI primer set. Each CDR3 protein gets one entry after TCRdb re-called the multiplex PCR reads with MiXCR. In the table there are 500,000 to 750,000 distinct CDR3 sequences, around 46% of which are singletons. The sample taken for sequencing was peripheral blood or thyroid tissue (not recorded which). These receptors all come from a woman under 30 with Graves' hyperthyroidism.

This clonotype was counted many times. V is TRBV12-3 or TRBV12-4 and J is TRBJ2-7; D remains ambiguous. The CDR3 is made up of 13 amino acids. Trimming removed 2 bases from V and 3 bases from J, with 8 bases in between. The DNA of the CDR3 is TGTGCCAGCAGTTTATTGAACTACTACGAGCAGTACTTC. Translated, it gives CASSLLNYYEQYF.

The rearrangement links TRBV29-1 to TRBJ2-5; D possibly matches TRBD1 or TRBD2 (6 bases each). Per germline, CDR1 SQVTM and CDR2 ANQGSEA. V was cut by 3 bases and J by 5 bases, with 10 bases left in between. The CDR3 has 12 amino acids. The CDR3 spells CSVDGGAETQYF. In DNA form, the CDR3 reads TGCAGCGTTGACGGGGGCGCGGAGACCCAGTACTTC.

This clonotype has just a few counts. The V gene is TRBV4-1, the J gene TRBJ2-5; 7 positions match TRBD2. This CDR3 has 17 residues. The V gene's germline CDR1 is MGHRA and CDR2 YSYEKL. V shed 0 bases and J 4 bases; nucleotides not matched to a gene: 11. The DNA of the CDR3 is TGCGCCAGCAGCCAAGACGTATGGCGGGAGACGAGAGAGACCCAGTACTTC. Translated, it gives CASSQDVWRETRETQYF.

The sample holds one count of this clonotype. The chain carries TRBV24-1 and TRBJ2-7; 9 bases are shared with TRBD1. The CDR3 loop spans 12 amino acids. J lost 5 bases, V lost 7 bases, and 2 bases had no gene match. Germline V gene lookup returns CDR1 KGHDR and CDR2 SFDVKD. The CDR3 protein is CATSGTGNEQYF. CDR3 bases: TGTGCCACCAGCGGGACAGGGAACGAGCAGTACTTC.

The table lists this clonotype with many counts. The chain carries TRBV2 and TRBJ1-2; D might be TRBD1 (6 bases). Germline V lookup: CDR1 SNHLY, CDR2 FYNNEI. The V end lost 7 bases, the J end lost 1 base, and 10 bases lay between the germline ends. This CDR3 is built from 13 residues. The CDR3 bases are TGTGCCAGCAAGGGGGGAAGTAACTATGGCTACACCTTC. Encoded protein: CASKGGSNYGYTF.

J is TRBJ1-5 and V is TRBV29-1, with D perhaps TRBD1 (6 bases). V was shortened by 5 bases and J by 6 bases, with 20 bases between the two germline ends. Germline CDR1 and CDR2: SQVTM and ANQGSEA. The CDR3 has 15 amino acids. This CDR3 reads CSVRQDGLEGQPQHF. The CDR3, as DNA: TGCAGCGTTAGACAGGACGGGCTAGAGGGTCAGCCCCAGCATTTT.

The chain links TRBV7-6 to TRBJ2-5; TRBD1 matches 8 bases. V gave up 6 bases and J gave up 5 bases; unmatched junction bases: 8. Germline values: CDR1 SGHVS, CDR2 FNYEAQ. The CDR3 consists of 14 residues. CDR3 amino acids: CASRSDRAGETQYF. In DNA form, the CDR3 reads TGTGCCAGCAGATCGGACAGGGCGGGGGAGACCCAGTACTTC.

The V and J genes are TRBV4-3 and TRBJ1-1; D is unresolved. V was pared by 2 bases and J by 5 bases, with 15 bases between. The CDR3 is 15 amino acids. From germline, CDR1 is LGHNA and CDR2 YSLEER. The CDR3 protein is CASSQNVGGGTEAFF. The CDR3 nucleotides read TGCGCCAGCAGCCAAAATGTGGGAGGAGGAACTGAAGCTTTCTTT.

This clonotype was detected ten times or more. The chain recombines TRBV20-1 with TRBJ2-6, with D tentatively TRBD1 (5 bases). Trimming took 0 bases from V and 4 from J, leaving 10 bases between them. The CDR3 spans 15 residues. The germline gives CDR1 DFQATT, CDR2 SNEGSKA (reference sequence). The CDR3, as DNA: TGCAGTGCTAGAGATTACAGGTCGGGGGCCAACGTCCTGACTTTC. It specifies CSARDYRSGANVLTF.